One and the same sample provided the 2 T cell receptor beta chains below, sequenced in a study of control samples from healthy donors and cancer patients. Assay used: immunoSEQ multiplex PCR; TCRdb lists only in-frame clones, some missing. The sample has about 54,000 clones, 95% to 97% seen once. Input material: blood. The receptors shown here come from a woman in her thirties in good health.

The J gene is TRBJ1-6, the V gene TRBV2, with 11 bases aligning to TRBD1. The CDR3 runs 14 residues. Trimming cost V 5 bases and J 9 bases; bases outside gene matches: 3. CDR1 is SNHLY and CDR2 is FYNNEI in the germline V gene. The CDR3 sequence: CASSPDRGRSPLHF. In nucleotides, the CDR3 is TGTGCCAGCAGTCCGGACAGGGGGCGTTCACCCCTCCACTTT.

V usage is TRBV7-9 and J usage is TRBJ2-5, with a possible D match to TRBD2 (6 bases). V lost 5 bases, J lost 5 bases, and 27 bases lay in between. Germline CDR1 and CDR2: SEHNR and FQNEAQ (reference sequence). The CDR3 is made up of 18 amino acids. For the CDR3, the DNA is TGTGCCAGCAGCCACGAACGCAGCATTTTGGAGGGCCGTGAGACCCAGTACTTC. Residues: CASSHERSILEGRETQYF.